A selection of T cell receptor beta chains follows, all from one sample in a study of OX40 agonist ivuxolimab in advanced cancers. The data were produced by immunoSEQ multiplex PCR, yet TCRdb's version contains in-frame clones alone and is incomplete. The sample includes 6,500 to 8,000 clones, around 78% of them seen just once. Sequencing was performed on CD4+ or CD8+ T cells sorted from blood, taken in a trial of the OX40 agonist ivuxolimab. All receptors come from an adult with an advanced solid tumor such as melanoma, head and neck, liver or kidney cancer. Each CDR3 is given with its conserved first and last residue. Each record gives: clone size, J gene, V gene, D gene, CDR3 DNA, CDR3 protein. D genes are given only for firm matches. Size tells how often a clone was seen (once, few, many) or the class of an expanded clone, and some rows leave it out.

abundance: NA
j_gene: TRBJ2-3
v_gene: TRBV6-6
d_gene: NA
CDR3nt: TGTGCCAGCAGTTCCCAGGGTCCCAACACAGATACGCAGTATTTT
CDR3aa: CASSSQGPNTDTQYF

abundance: NA
j_gene: TRBJ1-4
v_gene: TRBV2
d_gene: TRBD1
CDR3nt: TGTGCCAGCACGTCCCAGGGGGCCCGGGCGATGGAAAAACTGTTTTTT
CDR3aa: CASTSQGARAMEKLFF

abundance: once
j_gene: TRBJ2-7
v_gene: TRBV19
d_gene: NA
CDR3nt: TGTGCCAGTAGTTTCGGACCGACCTACGAGCAGTACTTC
CDR3aa: CASSFGPTYEQYF

abundance: NA
j_gene: TRBJ2-5
v_gene: TRBV29-1
d_gene: TRBD2
CDR3nt: TGCAGCGTCCCTTACTTGACGGGGGGGCAAAAGACCCAGTACTTC
CDR3aa: CSVPYLTGGQKTQYF

abundance: NA
j_gene: TRBJ2-1
v_gene: TRBV4-2
d_gene: TRBD2
CDR3nt: TGTGCCAGCAGCCAAGCACTAGCGGAAAACAATGAGCAGTTCTTC
CDR3aa: CASSQALAENNEQFF

abundance: NA
j_gene: TRBJ2-7
v_gene: TRBV5-3
d_gene: TRBD1
CDR3nt: TGTGCCAGAAGCCTTACGAGGGACAGGGGGAACTACGAGCAGTACTTC
CDR3aa: CARSLTRDRGNYEQYF

abundance: NA
j_gene: TRBJ2-7
v_gene: TRBV7-2
d_gene: TRBD1
CDR3nt: TGTGCCACTAAGGACAGGGGCTACGAGCAGTACTTC
CDR3aa: CATKDRGYEQYF

abundance: medium-sized
j_gene: TRBJ2-1
v_gene: TRBV5-6
d_gene: NA
CDR3nt: TGTGCCAGCAGCAGCGCTAGGCTGAATGAGCAGTTCTTC
CDR3aa: CASSSARLNEQFF

abundance: NA
j_gene: TRBJ2-5
v_gene: TRBV9
d_gene: TRBD1
CDR3nt: TGTGCCAGCAGCGCCCGGGACAGGGTCATAGAGACCCAGTACTTC
CDR3aa: CASSARDRVIETQYF

abundance: medium-sized
j_gene: TRBJ2-3
v_gene: TRBV6-1
d_gene: TRBD2
CDR3nt: TGTGCCAGCAGTGAACTAGCGGGGGGGCCAGATACGCAGTATTTT
CDR3aa: CASSELAGGPDTQYF

abundance: NA
j_gene: TRBJ1-1
v_gene: TRBV5-3
d_gene: NA
CDR3nt: TGTGCCAGAAGCAACCTGACAGGCGTGAACACTGAAGCTTTCTTT
CDR3aa: CARSNLTGVNTEAFF

abundance: NA
j_gene: TRBJ1-5
v_gene: TRBV21-1
d_gene: NA
CDR3nt: TGTGCCAGCGACGGTCGACCCCAGCATTTT
CDR3aa: CASDGRPQHF

abundance: NA
j_gene: TRBJ1-1
v_gene: TRBV7-9
d_gene: NA
CDR3nt: TGTGCCAGCAGCGCTATCGACAGTAACACTGAAGCTTTCTTT
CDR3aa: CASSAIDSNTEAFF

abundance: NA
j_gene: TRBJ1-5
v_gene: TRBV6-9
d_gene: TRBD1
CDR3nt: TGTGCCAGCAGTCTGACAGGGGAAGGTAGTCAGCCCCAGCATTTT
CDR3aa: CASSLTGEGSQPQHF

abundance: NA
j_gene: TRBJ1-6
v_gene: TRBV10-3
d_gene: NA
CDR3nt: TGTGCCATCAGTGGGGACTGGGGTTCACCCCTCCACTTT
CDR3aa: CAISGDWGSPLHF

abundance: few
j_gene: TRBJ1-1
v_gene: TRBV6-6
d_gene: NA
CDR3nt: TGTGCCAGCAGGACTAACACTGAAGCTTTCTTT
CDR3aa: CASRTNTEAFF

abundance: once
j_gene: TRBJ2-3
v_gene: TRBV10-3
d_gene: TRBD1
CDR3nt: TGTGCCATCAGCAAGACCGGGACAGAAGACACAGATACGCAGTATTTT
CDR3aa: CAISKTGTEDTDTQYF

abundance: NA
j_gene: TRBJ2-1
v_gene: TRBV7-8
d_gene: TRBD1
CDR3nt: TGTGCCAGCAGCTTCGGACAGGGGTACAATGAGCAGTTCTTC
CDR3aa: CASSFGQGYNEQFF

abundance: NA
j_gene: TRBJ2-5
v_gene: TRBV4-3
d_gene: NA
CDR3nt: TGCGCCAGCAGCCAATTATACGGGGGACCGTACCAAGAGACCCAGTACTTC
CDR3aa: CASSQLYGGPYQETQYF

abundance: NA
j_gene: TRBJ2-7
v_gene: TRBV11-2
d_gene: NA
CDR3nt: TGTGCCAGCAGCTTAGATGCAGGTCGCGAGCAGTACTTC
CDR3aa: CASSLDAGREQYF

abundance: once
j_gene: TRBJ1-6
v_gene: TRBV5-1
d_gene: NA
CDR3nt: TGCGCCAGCAGCTCACCTGCGGGGGCCTCACCCTTCAATTCACCCCTCCACTTT
CDR3aa: CASSSPAGASPFNSPLHF

abundance: NA
j_gene: TRBJ1-2
v_gene: TRBV25-1
d_gene: NA
CDR3nt: TGTGCCAGCAGTGAATATTCGGGTTGGGGCTACACCTTC
CDR3aa: CASSEYSGWGYTF

abundance: NA
j_gene: TRBJ2-7
v_gene: TRBV11-2
d_gene: TRBD1
CDR3nt: TGTGCCAGCAGACCGGGACAGGGCCCCTACGAGCAGTACTTC
CDR3aa: CASRPGQGPYEQYF

abundance: NA
j_gene: TRBJ1-1
v_gene: TRBV6-1
d_gene: TRBD1
CDR3nt: TGTGCCAGCAGTCTCCGGGACAGGGGATCTGAAGCTTTCTTT
CDR3aa: CASSLRDRGSEAFF

abundance: NA
j_gene: TRBJ1-2
v_gene: TRBV9
d_gene: TRBD1
CDR3nt: TGTGCCAGCAGCGCCCGGACAGGGAATGCCTATGGCTACACCTTC
CDR3aa: CASSARTGNAYGYTF

abundance: NA
j_gene: TRBJ2-7
v_gene: TRBV9
d_gene: NA
CDR3nt: TGTGCCAGCAGCGTAGGGTATACACCTAGCTACGAGCAGTACTTC
CDR3aa: CASSVGYTPSYEQYF

abundance: once
j_gene: TRBJ2-7
v_gene: TRBV14
d_gene: NA
CDR3nt: TGTGCCAGCAGCCTTGGCGGGACAGAGGGGTACGAGCAGTACTTC
CDR3aa: CASSLGGTEGYEQYF

abundance: NA
j_gene: TRBJ2-4
v_gene: TRBV9
d_gene: NA
CDR3nt: TGTGCCAGCAGCGCCGGGACTCCTTGGGCTCCCATTCAGTACTTC
CDR3aa: CASSAGTPWAPIQYF

abundance: NA
j_gene: TRBJ2-6
v_gene: TRBV7-9
d_gene: TRBD1
CDR3nt: TGTGCCAGCTATACAGGGGCTGGGGCCAACGTCCTGACTTTC
CDR3aa: CASYTGAGANVLTF

abundance: NA
j_gene: TRBJ1-5
v_gene: TRBV19
d_gene: NA
CDR3nt: TGTGCCAGTAGTATCCAGGGTGGCAATCAGCCCCAGCATTTT
CDR3aa: CASSIQGGNQPQHF

abundance: NA
j_gene: TRBJ2-2
v_gene: TRBV7-9
d_gene: TRBD1
CDR3nt: TGTGCTCCAGGGGGCGACACCGGGGAGCTGTTTTTT
CDR3aa: CAPGGDTGELFF